This TCR beta chain originates from a study of regulatory T cells in long-lasting Graves disease. Study background: Graves' patients with a new diagnosis had received antithyroid drugs under 3 months.

This clonotype appeared many times. Its antigen is as yet unknown. Time point denoted: newly diagnosed GD, antithyroid drugs for less than 3 months. Isolated PBMC RNA provided the starting material for the TCR library. J was trimmed by 4 bases and V by 6 bases; bases with no gene match: 9. CDR1 and CDR2 (germline): ENHRY, SYGVKD. The CDR3 is made up of 15 amino acids. Both iRepertoire HTBI primers and Arm-PCR of CDR3 regions were used to build the TCR beta libraries. TCRdb re-derived calls from the multiplex PCR reads in MiXCR, one entry per CDR3 protein. Of roughly 380,000 distinct CDR3 sequences in the sample, 16% were seen once. Broader study findings: With persistent disease, TRBV28, TRBJ1-2 and TRBJ2-5 were the favored segments.

These data were also reused for a study on T cells in Graves' hyperthyroidism and ophthalmopathy. That study reports: Also found in blood were most expanded thyroid clonotypes above 0.001.

The TCR comes from a middle-aged man with Graves disease. The sample in question was peripheral blood mononuclear cells (PBMCs), obtained at new diagnosis, from a patient treated with antithyroid drugs. The chain recombines TRBV10-3 with TRBJ2-1, with TRBD1 identical over 7 bases. CDR3 region: CAIRGEGTAYNEQFF. Written as DNA, the CDR3 is TGTGCCATCAGGGGTGAGGGGACAGCTTACAATGAGCAGTTCTTC.